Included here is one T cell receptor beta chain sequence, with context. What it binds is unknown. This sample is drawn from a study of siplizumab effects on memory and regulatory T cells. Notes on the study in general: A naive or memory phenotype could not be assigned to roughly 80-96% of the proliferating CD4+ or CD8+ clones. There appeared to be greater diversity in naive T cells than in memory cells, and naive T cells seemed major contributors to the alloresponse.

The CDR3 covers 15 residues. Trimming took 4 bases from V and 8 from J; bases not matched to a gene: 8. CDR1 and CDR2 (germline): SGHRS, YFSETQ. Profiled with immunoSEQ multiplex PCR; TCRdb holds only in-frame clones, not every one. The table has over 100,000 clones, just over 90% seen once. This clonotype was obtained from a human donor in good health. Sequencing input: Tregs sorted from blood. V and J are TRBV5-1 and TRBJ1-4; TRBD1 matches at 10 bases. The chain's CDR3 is CASSIRDRGNEKLFF. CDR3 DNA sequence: TGCGCCAGCAGCATCCGGGACAGGGGAAACGAAAAACTGTTTTTT.